This TCR beta chain was observed in a study of T cells of healthy individuals. TCRdb ran MiXCR on the 5' RACE reads and lists one entry per CDR3 protein. The sample carries about 60,000 distinct CDR3 sequences, about 16% recorded once. Many counts were recorded for this clonotype. In germline, CDR1 is ENHRY, CDR2 SYGVKD. Trimming shortened V by 8 bases and J by 2 bases, and 12 bases separated the two germline ends. The CDR3 runs 13 residues. The chain uses TRBV10-3 and TRBJ1-2, with unresolved D. The TCR originated in a human donor in good health. The CDR3 is CAISEVNNYGYTF. The CDR3 region has the DNA TGTGCCATCTCCGAGGTTAACAACTATGGCTACACCTTC.